Listed below are T cell receptor beta chains from one sample, sequenced in a study of blood T cell repertoires in COVID-19. Measured with immunoSEQ multiplex PCR; TCRdb has only the in-frame clones, and not every one. Of about 61,000 clones in the sample, around nine tenths were seen once. The sequenced material came from peripheral blood. These receptors all stem from a woman between 50 and 59 years old with active or convalescent COVID-19. The CDR3 runs from the conserved cysteine through the conserved F or W. The D gene is left open where the match is weak. Only some rows state a clone size, as once, few, many or a class for expanded clones.

>-|TRBV3-1/TRBV3-2|TRBJ2-7|TRBD2
CASSQEGGYEQYF
TGTGCCAGCAGCCAAGAGGGAGGGTACGAGCAGTACTTC
>-|TRBV30|TRBJ2-7|TRBD2
CAWSASGRSEQYF
TGTGCCTGGAGCGCTAGCGGGAGGTCCGAGCAGTACTTC
>-|TRBV27|TRBJ1-1|-
CASSSYPSSGNTEAFF
TGTGCCAGCAGTTCCTACCCATCTTCAGGGAACACTGAAGCTTTCTTT
>-|TRBV6-2/TRBV6-3|TRBJ1-2|-
CASSRLDKGGGYTF
TGTGCCAGCAGTAGGCTGGACAAGGGAGGCGGCTACACCTTC
>-|TRBV6-6|TRBJ2-1|-
CASSPQRAGPIYNEQFF
TGTGCCAGCAGTCCCCAGAGGGCGGGACCCATATACAATGAGCAGTTCTTC
>-|TRBV28|TRBJ2-2|-
CASSLIGGTNTGELFF
TGTGCCAGCAGTTTAATTGGCGGGACGAACACCGGGGAGCTGTTTTTT
>-|TRBV28|TRBJ1-5|TRBD1
CASSLTGFYQPQHF
TGTGCCAGCAGCCTGACAGGGTTCTATCAGCCCCAGCATTTT
>-|TRBV7-6|TRBJ2-7|-
CASSPVDEPGSEQYF
TGTGCCAGCAGCCCAGTGGACGAACCGGGGTCCGAGCAGTACTTC
>-|TRBV4-1|TRBJ2-7|TRBD1
CASSPHNGKGTAKSYEQYF
TGCGCCAGCAGCCCCCACAACGGTAAGGGGACAGCGAAGTCCTACGAGCAGTACTTC
>-|TRBV19|TRBJ1-5|-
CASRWAGNQPQHF
TGTGCCAGTAGGTGGGCCGGAAATCAGCCCCAGCATTTT
>-|TRBV11-3|TRBJ2-7|TRBD2
CASSSGLAGGGEQYF
TGTGCCAGCAGTTCGGGACTAGCGGGAGGAGGAGAGCAGTACTTC
>-|TRBV18|TRBJ2-5|TRBD1
CASSFDRETGETQYF
TGTGCCAGCTCATTCGACAGGGAGACAGGAGAGACCCAGTACTTC
>-|TRBV2|TRBJ1-4|TRBD1
CASSARQGANEKLFF
TGTGCCAGCAGCGCGAGACAGGGGGCTAATGAAAAACTGTTTTTT
>-|TRBV13|TRBJ2-5|TRBD2
CASSPPQLQLMASGSPETQYF
TGTGCCAGCAGCCCACCGCAACTCCAATTGATGGCTAGCGGGAGCCCGGAGACCCAGTACTTC
>-|TRBV29-1|TRBJ1-2|-
CSARTEANYGYTF
TGCAGCGCCCGGACAGAAGCTAACTATGGCTACACCTTC
>-|TRBV27|TRBJ1-1|-
CASSLATEGTEAFF
TGTGCCAGCAGTTTGGCCACGGAGGGGACTGAAGCTTTCTTT
>-|TRBV7-6|TRBJ2-1|TRBD2
CASSLATSGSVYEQFF
TGTGCCAGCAGCTTAGCGACTAGCGGGAGTGTGTATGAGCAGTTCTTC
>-|TRBV28|TRBJ2-7|TRBD1
CASSSGQGYYEQYF
TGTGCCAGCAGTTCAGGACAGGGATACTACGAGCAGTACTTC
>-|TRBV2|TRBJ1-2|TRBD1
CASSHTTRPDRGRHYGYTF
TGTGCCAGCAGTCATACAACCCGACCCGACAGGGGGCGGCACTATGGCTACACCTTC
>-|TRBV7-8|TRBJ2-1|TRBD2
CASSLHRLAENEQFF
TGTGCCAGCAGCTTACACCGACTAGCAGAGAATGAGCAGTTCTTC
>-|TRBV29-1|TRBJ2-7|TRBD1
CSVEGPGQSSYEQYF
TGCAGCGTTGAAGGACCGGGACAGAGCTCCTACGAGCAGTACTTC
>-|TRBV2|TRBJ1-1|TRBD1
CASSTPIRQGILVF
TGTGCCAGCAGTACCCCCATACGACAGGGCATTCTCGTCTTT
>-|TRBV27|TRBJ1-4|TRBD1
CASSTGQAVANEKLFF
TGTGCCAGCAGTACAGGACAGGCGGTTGCTAATGAAAAACTGTTTTTT
>-|TRBV15|TRBJ1-5|TRBD1
CATRDSSNQPQHF
TGTGCCACCCGGGACAGTAGCAATCAGCCCCAGCATTTT
>once|TRBV7-2|TRBJ2-1|TRBD2
CASSLPSGSNEQFF
TGTGCCAGCAGCTTGCCTAGCGGGAGCAATGAGCAGTTCTTC
>-|TRBV7-9|TRBJ2-3|TRBD1
CASSPTGTGGLATQYF
TGTGCCAGCAGCCCTACCGGGACAGGGGGCTTGGCTACGCAGTATTTT
>-|TRBV2|TRBJ2-7|-
CASREGLYEQYF
TGTGCCAGCAGGGAGGGATTGTACGAGCAGTACTTC
>-|TRBV7-6|TRBJ2-6|-
CASSFGPRVSSGANVLTF
TGTGCCAGCAGCTTTGGGCCGAGGGTTTCGTCTGGGGCCAACGTCCTGACTTTC
>-|TRBV9|TRBJ1-2|-
CASSDRDYGYTF
TGTGCCAGCTCTGATAGAGACTATGGCTACACCTTC
>-|TRBV2|TRBJ1-5|-
CASSDTDLNSNQPQHF
TGTGCCAGCAGTGACACGGACTTAAATAGCAATCAGCCCCAGCATTTT
>-|TRBV2|TRBJ1-2|-
CASAAVENTF
TGTGCCAGCGCGGCAGTCGAGAACACCTTC
>-|TRBV5-1|TRBJ1-3|TRBD1
CASSHPQGASGNTIYF
TGCGCCAGCAGTCATCCCCAGGGGGCTTCTGGAAACACCATATATTTT
>few|TRBV7-2|TRBJ1-5|TRBD1
CASSLDLWGQGAYQPQHF
TGTGCCAGCAGCTTAGATTTGTGGGGACAGGGGGCTTATCAGCCCCAGCATTTT
>-|TRBV3-1/TRBV3-2|TRBJ2-7|-
CASSQGSGRGAYEQYF
TGTGCCAGCAGCCAAGGGAGCGGACGAGGCGCCTACGAGCAGTACTTC
>-|TRBV19|TRBJ1-1|-
CASSMEGEVNTEAFF
TGTGCCAGTAGTATGGAGGGAGAGGTGAACACTGAAGCTTTCTTT
>once|TRBV11-3|TRBJ2-2|-
CASSQNDLDTVDGELFF
TGTGCCAGCAGCCAAAACGACCTGGACACAGTGGACGGGGAGCTGTTTTTT
>-|TRBV19|TRBJ1-1|TRBD1
CASSIIPGQVNEAFF
TGTGCCAGTAGTATAATACCGGGACAGGTCAATGAAGCTTTCTTT
>-|TRBV24-1|TRBJ2-2|TRBD2
CATSRGESDTGELFF
TGTGCCACCAGTCGGGGGGAATCGGACACCGGGGAGCTGTTTTTT
>once|TRBV5-6|TRBJ2-2|-
CASNIGPNTGELFF
TGTGCCAGCAATATTGGCCCGAACACCGGGGAGCTGTTTTTT
>-|TRBV9|TRBJ1-2|-
CASSASTGHYGYTF
TGTGCCAGCAGCGCTAGTACAGGGCACTATGGCTACACCTTC
>few|TRBV6-5|TRBJ1-1|TRBD1
CASRRRTGVAFF
TGTGCCAGCAGGCGAAGGACAGGAGTTGCTTTCTTT
>-|TRBV7-6|TRBJ1-6|TRBD1
CASSLDPGQVYNSPLHF
TGTGCCAGCAGCTTAGACCCAGGACAGGTCTATAATTCACCCCTCCACTTT
>-|TRBV7-3|TRBJ1-1|-
CASSSQGNTEAFF
TGTGCCAGCAGCTCACAGGGGAACACTGAAGCTTTCTTT
>-|TRBV5-1|TRBJ2-7|-
CASSWSQGFVYEQYF
TGCGCCAGCAGCTGGTCCCAGGGTTTCGTCTACGAGCAGTACTTC
>few|TRBV27|TRBJ1-2|TRBD1
CASRQFRTGGGYTF
TGTGCCAGCAGACAATTTAGAACAGGGGGTGGCTACACCTTC
>-|TRBV2|TRBJ2-7|TRBD2
CASRVVSSGGKSPSYEQYF
TGTGCCAGCAGGGTCGTGTCTAGCGGGGGGAAATCCCCCTCCTACGAGCAGTACTTC
>few|TRBV2|TRBJ1-2|-
CASSAGPSGGYTF
TGTGCCAGCAGTGCTGGCCCCTCGGGTGGCTACACCTTC
>once|TRBV9|TRBJ2-7|-
CASSEAGVLGDEQYF
TGTGCCAGCAGCGAAGCAGGGGTCTTGGGCGACGAGCAGTACTTC
>few|TRBV3-1/TRBV3-2|TRBJ2-3|TRBD2
CATGPTSGSTDTQYF
TGTGCCACCGGCCCGACTAGCGGTAGCACAGATACGCAGTATTTT
>once|TRBV12-5|TRBJ1-5|-
CASGFLLGQTPSAQHF
TGTGCTAGTGGTTTTCTACTAGGGCAGACCCCTTCGGCCCAGCATTTT
>-|TRBV19|TRBJ1-3|TRBD1
CASSMTGTGGDIYF
TGTGCCAGTAGTATGACCGGGACAGGGGGTGATATATATTTT
>-|TRBV27|TRBJ1-5|-
CASSLLGGSSNQPQHF
TGTGCCAGCAGTTTATTGGGGGGTTCGAGCAATCAGCCCCAGCATTTT